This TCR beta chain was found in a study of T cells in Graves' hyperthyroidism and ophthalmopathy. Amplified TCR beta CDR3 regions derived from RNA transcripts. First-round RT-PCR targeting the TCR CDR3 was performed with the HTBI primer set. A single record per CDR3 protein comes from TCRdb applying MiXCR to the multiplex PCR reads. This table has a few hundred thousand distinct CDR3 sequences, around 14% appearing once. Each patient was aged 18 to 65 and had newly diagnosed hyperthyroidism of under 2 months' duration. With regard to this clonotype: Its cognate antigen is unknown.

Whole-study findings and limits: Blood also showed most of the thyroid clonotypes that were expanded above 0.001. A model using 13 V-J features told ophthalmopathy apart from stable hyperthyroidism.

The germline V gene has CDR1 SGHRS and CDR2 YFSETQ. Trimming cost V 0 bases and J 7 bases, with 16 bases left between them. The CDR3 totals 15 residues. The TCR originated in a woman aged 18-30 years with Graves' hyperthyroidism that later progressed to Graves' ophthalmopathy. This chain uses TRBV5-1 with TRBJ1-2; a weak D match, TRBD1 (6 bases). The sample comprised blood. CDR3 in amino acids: CASSLDDRKGSGYTF. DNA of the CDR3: TGCGCCAGCAGCTTGGATGACAGGAAAGGCAGTGGCTACACCTTC.